The entry that follows covers one T cell receptor (beta chain) sequence. This sample is part of a study of blood T cell repertoires in COVID-19. Background on the study: Both acute and convalescent COVID-19 samples were obtained from the United States, Italy and Spain.

In the original workflow: The assay estimated nucleated cells by amplifying reference gene primers. Clones were read by immunoSEQ multiplex PCR, and TCRdb kept only the in-frame ones, dropping some. V, J and clone size reflect that table, while D and trimming were determined from the DNA. Here the sample spans roughly 200,000 clones, about three quarters being singletons. Sequenced: peripheral blood. The receptor comes from a woman of 80 years or more with active or convalescent COVID-19.

CDR3 amino acids: CASSPGGYGYTF. The CDR3 region has the DNA TGTGCCAGTAGTCCGGGGGGATATGGCTACACCTTC. V gene TRBV19 combines with J gene TRBJ1-2; weak D call: TRBD1 (5 bases). The V and J ends lost 5 bases and 5 bases respectively, with 9 bases between them. The CDR3 consists of 12 residues. Germline CDR1 LNHDA, CDR2 SQIVND (reference sequence).